The 26 T cell receptor beta chains in this list originate from one sample, sequenced in a study of circulating CD8 cells and anti-PD-1 response in melanoma. The QIAseq Immune Repertoire TCR panel built the libraries from about 14 ng of total RNA. TCRdb called the reads again in MiXCR, with one record for every CDR3 protein. The repertoire has under 450 distinct CDR3 sequences, roughly 2.5% of them found once; the top ten carry about 14%. Live CD3+CD8+TCRalphabeta+ cells were sorted into four subsets by PD-1 and/or TIGIT. The sample was CD8+ T cells from PBMCs, taken at baseline or after one month of anti-PD-1 therapy (not recorded which). All receptors come from a human donor with melanoma.

This clonotype is termed large. The chain is built from TRBV29-1 and TRBJ1-2; D is ambiguous. This CDR3 has 14 amino acids. Trimming left V 7 bases short and J 1 base short, with 16 bases between. The germline V gene has CDR1 SQVTM and CDR2 ANQGSEA. The CDR3 DNA sequence: TGCAGCGCCCAGGTGGACTATTTTAACTATGGCTACACCTTC. This encodes CSAQVDYFNYGYTF.

In this sample, this clonotype is large (0.1 to 1%). CDR3 bases: TGCAGTGCTAGTCAGTTCGGGGGCCCGTCCTACAATGAGCAGTTCTTC. This encodes CSASQFGGPSYNEQFF. The chain uses TRBV20-1 and TRBJ2-1; D assignment may be TRBD1 or TRBD2 (6 bases each). V was shortened by 3 bases and J by 1 base, with 16 bases between the two germline ends. This CDR3 has 16 amino acids. In germline, CDR1 is DFQATT, CDR2 SNEGSKA (reference sequence).

Judged by abundance, this clonotype is large. The rearrangement joins TRBV25-1 to TRBJ2-1; 10 bases align to TRBD2. CDR1 and CDR2 (germline): MGHDK, SYGVNS. The junction had 6 bases not matched to a gene; V was cut back by 8 bases and J by 5 bases. The CDR3 is made up of 14 amino acids. CDR3 region: CASLAGGPDNEQFF. In nucleotides, the CDR3 is TGTGCCAGCTTAGCGGGGGGTCCCGACAATGAGCAGTTCTTC.

This clonotype rates as large (0.1 to 1%). The J gene is TRBJ1-5, the V gene TRBV19; 7 bases align to TRBD1. The CDR3 has 15 amino acids. J lost 0 bases, V lost 7 bases, and 6 bases had no gene match. The germline V gene encodes CDR1 LNHDA and CDR2 SQIVND (reference sequence). CDR3 bases: TGTGCCAGTACCTCAGGGGGAAATAGCAATCAGCCCCAGCATTTT. Protein: CASTSGGNSNQPQHF.

This clonotype was counted a few times. V is TRBV14 and J is TRBJ1-5; the D gene is possibly TRBD1 (6 bases). Trimming pared 4 bases from V and 5 bases from J, leaving 15 bases between. The CDR3 length is 15 residues. Germline CDR1 is SGHDN and CDR2 is FVKESK. CDR3 sequence reads: CASSPAGEKDQPQHF. CDR3 sequence (DNA): TGTGCCAGCAGCCCTGCAGGGGAAAAGGATCAGCCCCAGCATTTT.

This clonotype is termed large. The gene calls are TRBV6-5 and TRBJ2-1; tentative D call: TRBD2 (5 bases). The CDR3 is made up of 14 amino acids. V was shortened by 11 bases and J by 3 bases, with 17 bases between the two germline ends. Germline V gene sequence: CDR1 MNHEY, CDR2 SVGAGI. The CDR3 DNA reads TGTGCCGTCCTAGCCCCTCCTTTCTACAATGAGCAGTTCTTC. This encodes CAVLAPPFYNEQFF.

This clonotype is termed large. CDR3 in DNA: TGCAGCGTCCCGGGGTATAATGAGCAGTTCTTC. The encoded protein is CSVPGYNEQFF. The chain has TRBV29-1 and TRBJ2-1; possibly TRBD2 for D (5 bases). V was clipped by 6 bases and J by 7 bases, with 10 bases between them. The CDR3 length is 11 residues. CDR1 and CDR2 (germline): SQVTM, ANQGSEA.

This clonotype is categorized as large. A single base separates this from a much larger clone, so it may be a read error. The chain is built from TRBV6-5 and TRBJ2-5; 14 positions agree with TRBD2. This CDR3 contains 16 residues. Germline CDR1 reads MNHEY; CDR2 reads SVGAGI. As DNA, the CDR3 is TGTGCCAGCAGCACCTCGACTAGCGGGGGGGAAGAGACCCTGTACTTC. Residues: CASSTSTSGGEETLYF.

In this sample, this clonotype is large. The genes are TRBV29-1 and TRBJ2-7, with 7 bases aligning to TRBD1. This CDR3 is built from 12 residues. Germline lookup yields CDR1 SQVTM and CDR2 ANQGSEA. Germline trimming cut 6 bases from V and 6 bases from J; bases unmatched to any gene: 8. The CDR3 protein is CSVNTGTAEQYF. In nucleotides, the CDR3 is TGCAGCGTAAATACCGGGACAGCCGAGCAGTACTTC.

In this sample, this clonotype is medium-sized (0.01 to 0.1%). This sequence joins TRBV29-1 and TRBJ2-7; 8 nucleotides align to TRBD2. The CDR3 contains 13 residues. CDR1 is SQVTM and CDR2 is ANQGSEA in the germline V gene. V was pared by 7 bases and J by 1 base, with 6 bases of the junction left unmatched. The CDR3 loop reads CSGTSGSSYEQYF. CDR3 DNA sequence: TGCAGCGGAACAAGCGGGAGTTCCTACGAGCAGTACTTC.

This clonotype is large within its sample. J is TRBJ2-5 and V is TRBV2; D may be TRBD1 or TRBD2 (6 bases each). The germline V gene has CDR1 SNHLY and CDR2 FYNNEI. This CDR3 comprises 15 residues. V was cut by 9 bases and J by 2 bases, with 19 bases left in between. CDR3 sequence (DNA): TGTGCCAGGGGGGTCAACAGGGACTTTCAAGAGACCCAGTACTTC. Amino acid sequence: CARGVNRDFQETQYF.

By frequency in the sample, this clonotype is large. This rearrangement joins TRBV7-3 to TRBJ2-5, with 7 bases that match TRBD1. Germline V CDR1 and CDR2: SGHTA, FQGTGA. This CDR3 comprises 14 residues. Trimming cost V 2 bases and J 5 bases; bases outside gene matches: 5. CDR3 DNA: TGTGCCAGCAGCTTAGTAGGGGGCGATGAGACCCAGTACTTC. It encodes CASSLVGGDETQYF.

This clonotype is termed medium-sized. The rearrangement uses TRBV5-4 and TRBJ2-7, with D possibly TRBD1 on 5 matching bases. Trimming left V 7 bases short and J 4 bases short, with 18 bases between. Per the germline V gene, CDR1 is SGHNT and CDR2 is YYREEE (reference sequence). The CDR3 is 14 amino acids. The CDR3 sequence: CASPPWQDIYEQYF. For the CDR3, the DNA is TGTGCCAGCCCCCCCTGGCAGGACATATACGAGCAGTACTTC. Supplemented by reference TRBV5-4 and TRBJ2-7, the full variable domain reads ETGVTQSPTHLIKTRGQQVTLRCSSQSGHNTVSWYQQALGQGPQFIFQYYREEENGRGNFPPRFSGLQFPNYSSELNVNALELDDSALYLCASPPWQDIYEQYFGPGTRLTVT.

This clonotype rates as medium-sized. CDR3 sequence reads: CASSPSSGGEQYF. The CDR3 nucleotides read TGTGCCAGTAGTCCTTCTAGCGGGGGCGAGCAGTACTTC. J is TRBJ2-7 and V is TRBV19; 10 positions match TRBD2. This CDR3 is 13 amino acids long. Germline-derived CDR1 and CDR2 are LNHDA and SQIVND (reference sequence). Trimming at V came to 5 bases and at J to 6 bases, leaving 4 bases not matched to a gene.

Within the sample, this clonotype is large. In nucleotides, the CDR3 is TGCAGCGTTGAGGCCGTGGGGGACGGGCTTCTATACGAGCAGTACTTC. It is translated as CSVEAVGDGLLYEQYF. The gene calls are TRBV29-1 and TRBJ2-7, with D perhaps TRBD1 or TRBD2 (5 bases each). V lost 3 bases and J 4 bases, leaving 22 bases between the germline ends. The CDR3 length is 16 residues. Per the germline V gene, CDR1 is SQVTM and CDR2 is ANQGSEA.

By share of the sample, this clonotype is medium-sized (0.01 to 0.1%). The CDR3 is CASSQFTKQFF. CDR3 coding DNA: TGCGCCAGCAGCCAATTCACTAAGCAGTTCTTC. The chain is built from TRBV4-1 and TRBJ2-1, with D unresolved. Trimming removed 2 bases from V and 11 bases from J, with 7 bases in between. Germline V gene sequence: CDR1 MGHRA, CDR2 YSYEKL. This CDR3 region has 11 residues.

By share, this clonotype ranks as large. The chain links TRBV29-1 to TRBJ2-1, with 7 bases identical to TRBD1. J gave up 3 bases and V 3 bases, and 11 bases lay outside the gene matches. The CDR3 length is 16 residues. The germline V gene has CDR1 SQVTM and CDR2 ANQGSEA. The CDR3 nucleotides are TGCAGCGTTGACTCCATCGACAGGGCTTACTACAATGAGCAGTTCTTC. It yields the protein CSVDSIDRAYYNEQFF.

In its sample, this clonotype is large. The chain combines TRBV25-1 with TRBJ2-7; no definite D call. Trimming shortened V by 1 base and J by 0 bases, and 4 bases separated the two germline ends. This CDR3 contains 13 residues. Germline CDR1 is MGHDK and CDR2 is SYGVNS. The CDR3 nucleotides are TGTGCCAGCAGTGAATCCTCCTCCTACGAGCAGTACTTC. Its protein product is CASSESSSYEQYF.

This clonotype counts as large. The chain uses TRBV27 and TRBJ2-2; D is possibly TRBD1 or TRBD2 (5 bases each). Trimming stripped 2 bases from V and 3 bases from J, with 16 bases between. Germline CDR1 MNHEY, CDR2 SMNVEV (reference sequence). The length of the CDR3 is 17 residues. The CDR3 protein is CASSLRDGADHTGELFF. The CDR3 DNA is TGTGCCAGCAGTTTACGGGATGGGGCTGACCACACCGGGGAGCTGTTTTTT.

This clonotype is categorized as large. The V and J genes are TRBV5-6 and TRBJ2-3, with 9 bases fitting TRBD2. The germline CDR1 and CDR2 sequences are SGHDT and YYEEEE. The CDR3 spans 16 residues. Trimming took 1 base from V and 8 from J; bases not matched to a gene: 11. The CDR3, as DNA: TGTGCCAGCAGCTTGTTGGCTAGCGGGGAAGTTGGTACGCAGTATTTT. Its translation: CASSLLASGEVGTQYF.

Sample share makes this clonotype large. V and J are TRBV20-1 and TRBJ2-3, with TRBD2 identical over 14 bases. Trimming at V came to 4 bases and at J to 11 bases, leaving 5 bases not matched to a gene. The length of the CDR3 is 13 residues. Germline V gives CDR1 DFQATT, CDR2 SNEGSKA (reference sequence). The CDR3 DNA sequence: TGCAGTGCTACCGGGACTAGCGGGGGCAGGCAGTATTTT. Translation: CSATGTSGGRQYF.

The chain couples TRBV19 to TRBJ2-5; 14 nucleotides align to TRBD2. The CDR3 length is 16 residues. V was pared by 4 bases and J by 4 bases, with 5 bases of the junction left unmatched. CDR1 and CDR2 (germline): LNHDA, SQIVND (reference sequence). This chain's CDR3 is CASSTGLAGALETQYF. CDR3 DNA sequence: TGTGCCAGTAGTACGGGACTAGCGGGGGCCCTAGAGACCCAGTACTTC. The complete variable domain, with remaining parts taken from reference TRBV19 and TRBJ2-5, reads DGGITQSPKYLFRKEGQNVTLSCEQNLNHDAMYWYRQDPGQGLRLIYYSQIVNDFQKGDIAEGYSVSREKKESFPLTVTSAQKNPTAFYLCASSTGLAGALETQYFGPGTRLLVL.

By sample fraction, this clonotype is medium-sized (0.01 to 0.1%). V and J are TRBV14 and TRBJ2-7; 9 positions match TRBD2. Germline V gives CDR1 SGHDN, CDR2 FVKESK. CDR3 length equals 17 residues. Trimming removed 0 bases from V and 3 bases from J; junction bases left unmatched: 9. For the CDR3, the DNA is TGTGCCAGCAGCCAAGAGGCTAGCGGGATACTTAACTACGAGCAGTACTTC. This gives the protein CASSQEASGILNYEQYF.

There are a few counts of this clonotype. The gene calls are TRBV19 and TRBJ2-7, with 11 bases fitting TRBD1. Looked up from germline, CDR1 is LNHDA and CDR2 is SQIVND (reference sequence). With 5 bases clipped from V and 3 bases from J, the junction kept 3 bases outside the gene matches. CDR3 size: 14 residues. The CDR3 bases are TGTGCCAGTAGTCACGGGACAGGGGGCTACGAGCAGTACTTC. Translation: CASSHGTGGYEQYF.

This clonotype is deemed large. This chain joins TRBV27 and TRBJ2-5, with a tentative D call TRBD1 (6 bases). V was trimmed by 5 bases and J by 2 bases, leaving 12 bases between them. The CDR3 is made up of 14 amino acids. CDR1 and CDR2 (germline): MNHEY, SMNVEV (reference sequence). Here the CDR3 reads CASSPRQAQETQYF. In DNA form, the CDR3 reads TGTGCCAGCAGTCCCCGACAGGCGCAAGAGACCCAGTACTTC.

This clonotype is classed as large (0.1 to 1%). CDR3 sequence (DNA): TGTGCCAGTAGTATGGACAGGGGGCTGAATGAGCAGTTCTTC. Translated: CASSMDRGLNEQFF. The rearrangement links TRBV19 to TRBJ2-1, with 11 bases that match TRBD1. V was clipped by 3 bases and J by 7 bases; unmatched bases: 2. The CDR3 consists of 14 residues. Germline CDR1 reads LNHDA; CDR2 reads SQIVND (reference sequence).